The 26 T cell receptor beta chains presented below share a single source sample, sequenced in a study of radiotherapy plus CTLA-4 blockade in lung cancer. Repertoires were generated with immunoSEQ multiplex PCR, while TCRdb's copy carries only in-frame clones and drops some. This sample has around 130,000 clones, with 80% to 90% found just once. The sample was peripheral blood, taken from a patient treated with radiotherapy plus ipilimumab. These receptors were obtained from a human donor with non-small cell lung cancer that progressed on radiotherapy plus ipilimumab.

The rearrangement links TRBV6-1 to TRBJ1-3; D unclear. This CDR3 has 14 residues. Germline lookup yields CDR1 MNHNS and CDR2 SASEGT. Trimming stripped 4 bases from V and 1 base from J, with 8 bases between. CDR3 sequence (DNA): TGTGCCAGCAGTGTATGGTTGTCTGGAAACACCATATATTTT. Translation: CASSVWLSGNTIYF.

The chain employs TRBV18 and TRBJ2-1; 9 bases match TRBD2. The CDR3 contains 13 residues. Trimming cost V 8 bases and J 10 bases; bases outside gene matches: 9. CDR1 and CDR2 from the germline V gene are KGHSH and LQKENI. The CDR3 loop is CASALGLAIEQFF. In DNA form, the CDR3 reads TGTGCCAGCGCACTGGGACTAGCTATCGAGCAGTTCTTC.

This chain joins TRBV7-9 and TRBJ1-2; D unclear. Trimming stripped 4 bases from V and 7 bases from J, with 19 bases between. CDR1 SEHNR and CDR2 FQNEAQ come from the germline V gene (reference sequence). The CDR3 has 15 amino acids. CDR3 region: CASSSTISTHSGYTF. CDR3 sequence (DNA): TGTGCCAGCAGCTCCACCATTTCGACCCACTCTGGCTACACCTTC.

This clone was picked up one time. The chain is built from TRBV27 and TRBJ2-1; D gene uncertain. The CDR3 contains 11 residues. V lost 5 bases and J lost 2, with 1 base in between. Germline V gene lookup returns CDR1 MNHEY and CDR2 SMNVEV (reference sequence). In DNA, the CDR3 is TGTGCCAGCAGTGCCTACAATGAGCAGTTCTTC. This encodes CASSAYNEQFF.

The CDR3 region has the DNA TGCGCCAGCAGCTCGAAACAGGGCAGCTATGGCTACACCTTC. Its protein product is CASSSKQGSYGYTF. The V gene is TRBV5-1, the J gene TRBJ1-2; tentative D call: TRBD1 (6 bases). The germline gives CDR1 SGHRS, CDR2 YFSETQ. V dropped 3 bases and J dropped 4 bases, with 13 bases sitting between them. CDR3 length: 14 residues.

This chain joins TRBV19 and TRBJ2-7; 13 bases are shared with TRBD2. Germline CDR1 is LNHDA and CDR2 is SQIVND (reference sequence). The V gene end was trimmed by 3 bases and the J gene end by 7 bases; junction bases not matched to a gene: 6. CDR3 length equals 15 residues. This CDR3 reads CASSMGLAGINEQYF. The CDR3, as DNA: TGTGCCAGTAGTATGGGACTAGCGGGGATTAATGAGCAGTACTTC.

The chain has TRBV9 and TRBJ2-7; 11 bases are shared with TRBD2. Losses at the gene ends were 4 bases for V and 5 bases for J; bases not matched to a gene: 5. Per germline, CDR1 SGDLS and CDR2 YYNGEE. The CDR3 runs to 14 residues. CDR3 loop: CASSRTSGSHEQYF. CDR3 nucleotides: TGTGCCAGCAGCCGAACTAGCGGGAGTCACGAGCAGTACTTC.

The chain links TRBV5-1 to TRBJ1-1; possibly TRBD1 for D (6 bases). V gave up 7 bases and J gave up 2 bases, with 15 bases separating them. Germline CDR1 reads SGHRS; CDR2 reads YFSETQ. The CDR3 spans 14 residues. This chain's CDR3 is CASGTGALNTEAFF. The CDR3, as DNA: TGCGCCAGCGGTACGGGGGCCCTTAACACTGAAGCTTTCTTT.

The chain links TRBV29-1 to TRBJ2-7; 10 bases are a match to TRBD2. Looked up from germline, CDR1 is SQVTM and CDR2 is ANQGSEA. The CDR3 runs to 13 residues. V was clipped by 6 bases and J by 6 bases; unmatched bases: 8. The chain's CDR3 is CSVVGTSEREQYF. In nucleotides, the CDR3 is TGCAGCGTCGTCGGGACTAGCGAACGCGAGCAGTACTTC.

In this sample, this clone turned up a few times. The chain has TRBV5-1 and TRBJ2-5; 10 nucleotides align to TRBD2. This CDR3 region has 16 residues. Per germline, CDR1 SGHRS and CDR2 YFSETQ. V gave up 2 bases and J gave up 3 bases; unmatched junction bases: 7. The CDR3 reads CASSLSSGGVEETQYF. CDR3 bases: TGCGCCAGCAGCTTATCTAGCGGGGGTGTCGAAGAGACCCAGTACTTC. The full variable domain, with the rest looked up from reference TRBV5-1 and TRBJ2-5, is KAGVTQTPRYLIKTRGQQVTLSCSPISGHRSVSWYQQTPGQGLQFLFEYFSETQRNKGNFPGRFSGRQFSNSRSEMNVSTLELGDSALYLCASSLSSGGVEETQYFGPGTRLLVL.

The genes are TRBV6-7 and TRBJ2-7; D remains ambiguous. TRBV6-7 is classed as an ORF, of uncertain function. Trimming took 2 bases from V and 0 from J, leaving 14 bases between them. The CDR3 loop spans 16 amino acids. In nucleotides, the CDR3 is TGTGCCAGCAGTTACCCGTTCTCCCGTGACTCCTACGAGCAGTACTTC. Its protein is CASSYPFSRDSYEQYF.

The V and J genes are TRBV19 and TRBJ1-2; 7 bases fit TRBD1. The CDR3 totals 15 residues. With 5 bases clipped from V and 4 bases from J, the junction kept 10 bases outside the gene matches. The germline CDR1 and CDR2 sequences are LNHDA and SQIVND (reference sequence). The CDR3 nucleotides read TGTGCCAGTAGTGCCCCGGGACAGTCTCGCTATGGCTACACCTTC. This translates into CASSAPGQSRYGYTF.

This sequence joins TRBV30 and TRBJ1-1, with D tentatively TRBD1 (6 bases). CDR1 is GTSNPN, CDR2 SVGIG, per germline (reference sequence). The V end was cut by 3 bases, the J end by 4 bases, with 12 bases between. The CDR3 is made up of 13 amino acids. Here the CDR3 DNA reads TGTGCCTGGAGGGGGGGGCTGACCACTGAAGCTTTCTTT. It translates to CAWRGGLTTEAFF.

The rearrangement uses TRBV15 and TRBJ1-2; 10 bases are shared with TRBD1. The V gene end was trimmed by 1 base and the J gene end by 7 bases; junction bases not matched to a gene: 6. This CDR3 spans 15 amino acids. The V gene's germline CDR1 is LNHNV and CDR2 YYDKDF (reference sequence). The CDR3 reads CATSRGRDRGGGYTF. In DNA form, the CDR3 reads TGTGCCACCAGCAGAGGGAGGGACAGGGGAGGTGGCTACACCTTC. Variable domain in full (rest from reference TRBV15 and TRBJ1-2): DAMVIQNPRYQVTQFGKPVTLSCSQTLNHNVMYWYQQKSSQAPKLLFHYYDKDFNNEADTPDNFQSRRPNTSFCFLDIRSPGLGDTAMYLCATSRGRDRGGGYTFGSGTRLTVV.

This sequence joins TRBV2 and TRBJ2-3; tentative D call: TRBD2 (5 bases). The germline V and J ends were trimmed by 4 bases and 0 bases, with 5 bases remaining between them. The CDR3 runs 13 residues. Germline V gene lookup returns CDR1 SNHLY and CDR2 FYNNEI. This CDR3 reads CASSGTSTDTQYF. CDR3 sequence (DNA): TGTGCCAGCAGTGGGACTAGCACAGATACGCAGTATTTT.

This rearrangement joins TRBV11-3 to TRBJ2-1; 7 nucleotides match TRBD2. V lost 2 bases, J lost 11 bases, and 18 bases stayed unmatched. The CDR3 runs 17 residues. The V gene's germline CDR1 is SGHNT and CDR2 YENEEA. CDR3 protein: CASSLISGGREATKQFF. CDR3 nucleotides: TGTGCCAGCAGCTTAATCTCAGGAGGGAGGGAGGCCACTAAGCAGTTCTTC.

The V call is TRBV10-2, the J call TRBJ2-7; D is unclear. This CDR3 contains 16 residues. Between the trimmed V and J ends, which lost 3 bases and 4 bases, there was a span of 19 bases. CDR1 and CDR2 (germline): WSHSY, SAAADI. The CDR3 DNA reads TGCGCCAGCAGTGACCTGCGGTGGGCCGGTTCGTACGAGCAGTACTTC. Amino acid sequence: CASSDLRWAGSYEQYF.

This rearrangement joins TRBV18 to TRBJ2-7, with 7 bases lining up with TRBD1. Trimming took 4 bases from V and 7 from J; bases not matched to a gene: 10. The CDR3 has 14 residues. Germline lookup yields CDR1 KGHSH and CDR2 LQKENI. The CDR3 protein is CASSRDRSLREQYF. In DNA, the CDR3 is TGTGCCAGCTCACGGGACAGAAGTTTGCGTGAGCAGTACTTC.

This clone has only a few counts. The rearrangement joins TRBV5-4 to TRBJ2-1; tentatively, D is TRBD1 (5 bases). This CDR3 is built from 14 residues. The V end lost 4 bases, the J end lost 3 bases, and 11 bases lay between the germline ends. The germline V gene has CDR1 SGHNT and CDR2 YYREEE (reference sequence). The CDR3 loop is CASSRGVDYNEQFF. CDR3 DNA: TGTGCCAGCAGCAGGGGCGTTGACTACAATGAGCAGTTCTTC.

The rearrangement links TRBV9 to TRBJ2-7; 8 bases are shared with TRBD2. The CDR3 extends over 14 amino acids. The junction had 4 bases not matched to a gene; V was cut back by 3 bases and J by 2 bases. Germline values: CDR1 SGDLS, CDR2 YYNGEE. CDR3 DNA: TGTGCCAGCAGCGGAAGCGGGAGACCCTACGAGCAGTACTTC. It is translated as CASSGSGRPYEQYF.

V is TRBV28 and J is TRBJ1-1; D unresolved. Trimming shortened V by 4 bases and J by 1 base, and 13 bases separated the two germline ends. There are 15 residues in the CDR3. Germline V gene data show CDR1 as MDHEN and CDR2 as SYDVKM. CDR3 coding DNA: TGTGCCAGCAGTTCAGTTTCAACAGCGAACACTGAAGCTTTCTTT. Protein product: CASSSVSTANTEAFF. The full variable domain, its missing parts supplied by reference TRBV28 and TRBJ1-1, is DVKVTQSSRYLVKRTGEKVFLECVQDMDHENMFWYRQDPGLGLRLIYFSYDVKMKEKGDIPEGYSVSREKKERFSLILESASTNQTSMYLCASSSVSTANTEAFFGQGTRLTVV.

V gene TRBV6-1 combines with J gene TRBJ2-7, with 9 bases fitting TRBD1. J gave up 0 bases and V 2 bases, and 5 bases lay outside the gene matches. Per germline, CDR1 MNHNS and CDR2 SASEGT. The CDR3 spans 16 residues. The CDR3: CASSEPTGGGSYEQYF. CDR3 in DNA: TGTGCCAGCAGTGAACCAACAGGGGGCGGCTCCTACGAGCAGTACTTC.

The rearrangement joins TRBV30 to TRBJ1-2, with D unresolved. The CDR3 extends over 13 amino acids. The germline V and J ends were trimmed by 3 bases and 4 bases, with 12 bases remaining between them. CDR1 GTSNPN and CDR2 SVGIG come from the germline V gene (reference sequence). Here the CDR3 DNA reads TGTGCCTGGAGAGATGAACGGGTCTATGGCTACACCTTC. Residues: CAWRDERVYGYTF.

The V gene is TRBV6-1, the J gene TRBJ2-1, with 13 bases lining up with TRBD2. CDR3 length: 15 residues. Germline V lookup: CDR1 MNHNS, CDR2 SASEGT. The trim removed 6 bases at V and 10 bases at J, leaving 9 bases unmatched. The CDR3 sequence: CASSQLAGGVNEQFF. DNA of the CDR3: TGTGCCAGCAGCCAACTAGCGGGAGGGGTTAACGAGCAGTTCTTC.

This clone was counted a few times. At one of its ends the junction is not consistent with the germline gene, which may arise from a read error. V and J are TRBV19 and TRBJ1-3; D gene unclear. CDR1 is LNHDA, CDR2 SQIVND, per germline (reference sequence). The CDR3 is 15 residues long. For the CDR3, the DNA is TGTGCTAGTAGTGCCTACAAGAGCTCTGGAAACACCATATATTTT. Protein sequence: CASSAYKSSGNTIYF.

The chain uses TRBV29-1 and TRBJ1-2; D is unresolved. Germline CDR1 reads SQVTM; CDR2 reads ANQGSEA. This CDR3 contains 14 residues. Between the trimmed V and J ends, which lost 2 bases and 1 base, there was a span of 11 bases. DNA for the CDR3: TGCAGCGTTGAATCTGTGGGTTTTAACTATGGCTACACCTTC. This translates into CSVESVGFNYGYTF.